The 10 T cell receptor beta chains given below trace back to one sample, sequenced in a study of blood T cell repertoires in COVID-19. The method was immunoSEQ multiplex PCR; TCRdb's version includes in-frame clones alone and lacks a portion of them. In the table there are approximately 75,000 clones, approximately 80% of which are singletons. Input material: peripheral blood. The receptors shown here come from an elderly woman with acute or convalescent COVID-19.

J is TRBJ2-7 and V is TRBV5-1; D is perhaps TRBD1 (6 bases). The CDR3 length is 13 residues. CDR1 is SGHRS and CDR2 is YFSETQ in the germline V gene. Trimming removed 2 bases from V and 6 bases from J, with 12 bases in between. CDR3 sequence: CASSFFQGTEQYF. The DNA for the CDR3 is TGCGCCAGCAGCTTCTTCCAGGGGACCGAGCAGTACTTC.

The chain joins TRBV9 to TRBJ1-1, with D tentatively TRBD1 (6 bases). The CDR3 runs to 15 residues. The V and J ends lost 2 bases and 0 bases respectively, with 11 bases between them. Germline CDR1 is SGDLS and CDR2 is YYNGEE. The CDR3 sequence is CASSVTGNMNTEAFF. In nucleotides, the CDR3 is TGTGCCAGCAGCGTGACAGGAAATATGAACACTGAAGCTTTCTTT.

The chain couples TRBV2 to TRBJ2-7; D remains ambiguous. Trimming left V 6 bases short and J 0 bases short, with 3 bases between. Germline CDR1 SNHLY, CDR2 FYNNEI. The CDR3 loop spans 11 amino acids. CDR3: CASRRSYEQYF. The CDR3 DNA is TGTGCCAGCAGGCGCTCCTACGAGCAGTACTTC.

V gene TRBV4-2 combines with J gene TRBJ2-7, with TRBD1 matching over 7 bases. The CDR3 runs 16 residues. In germline, CDR1 is LGHNA, CDR2 YNFKEQ. J lost 0 bases, V lost 0 bases, and 5 bases had no gene match. The DNA for the CDR3 is TGTGCCAGCAGCCAAGAAGGAAGGGGGCTCTCCTACGAGCAGTACTTC. It is translated as CASSQEGRGLSYEQYF.

The rearrangement joins TRBV27 to TRBJ2-3; 9 positions match TRBD1. This CDR3 comprises 15 residues. Germline values: CDR1 MNHEY, CDR2 SMNVEV (reference sequence). With V trimmed by 2 bases and J by 1 base, 1 base remained unmatched. The CDR3 loop reads CASSLRTGGTDTQYF. CDR3 coding DNA: TGTGCCAGCAGTTTAAGGACAGGGGGCACAGATACGCAGTATTTT.

The J gene is TRBJ2-5, the V gene TRBV11-1; TRBD1 aligns across 8 bases. In germline, CDR1 is SGHAT, CDR2 FQDESV (reference sequence). Losses at the gene ends were 10 bases for V and 2 bases for J; bases not matched to a gene: 15. The CDR3 totals 16 residues. Here the CDR3 reads CATEPPGTGTQETQYF. CDR3 bases: TGTGCCACCGAGCCCCCCGGGACAGGAACTCAAGAGACCCAGTACTTC.

V usage is TRBV2 and J usage is TRBJ2-1, with TRBD2 identical over 10 bases. The CDR3 has 14 amino acids. V shed 8 bases, J shed 5 bases, and the junction held 6 bases outside the gene matches. CDR1 is SNHLY, CDR2 FYNNEI, per germline. The CDR3 sequence: CASLERGGNNEQFF. In nucleotides, the CDR3 is TGTGCCAGCCTTGAGCGGGGGGGAAACAATGAGCAGTTCTTC. The full variable domain, in which reference TRBV2 and TRBJ2-1 provide the parts outside the CDR3, is EPEVTQTPSHQVTQMGQEVILRCVPISNHLYFYWYRQILGQKVEFLVSFYNNEISEKSEIFDDQFSVERPDGSNFTLKIRSTKLEDSAMYFCASLERGGNNEQFFGPGTRLTVL.

The V gene is TRBV5-6, the J gene TRBJ1-5; D is unresolved. The length of the CDR3 is 15 residues. Per the germline V gene, CDR1 is SGHDT and CDR2 is YYEEEE. The V end was cut by 3 bases, the J end by 2 bases, with 12 bases between. The CDR3 DNA reads as TGTGCCAGCAGCTCGACGGGGTTCGGCAATCAGCCCCAGCATTTT. Amino acids: CASSSTGFGNQPQHF.

This chain links TRBV5-1 with TRBJ2-7, with 7 bases fitting TRBD1. J lost 0 bases, V lost 0 bases, and 6 bases had no gene match. This CDR3 contains 16 residues. Germline CDR1 SGHRS, CDR2 YFSETQ. The CDR3 DNA reads as TGCGCCAGCAGCTTGGACCTAGACAGGGTCTCCTACGAGCAGTACTTC. Translating gives CASSLDLDRVSYEQYF.

The rearrangement joins TRBV6-5 to TRBJ2-7; a possible D gene is TRBD1 (6 bases). The CDR3 contains 14 residues. Germline CDR1 MNHEY, CDR2 SVGAGI. V lost 6 bases, J lost 3 bases, and 15 bases lay in between. The CDR3 loop is CASSPTGSVYEQYF. DNA of the CDR3: TGTGCCAGCAGCCCGACAGGCTCGGTCTACGAGCAGTACTTC.